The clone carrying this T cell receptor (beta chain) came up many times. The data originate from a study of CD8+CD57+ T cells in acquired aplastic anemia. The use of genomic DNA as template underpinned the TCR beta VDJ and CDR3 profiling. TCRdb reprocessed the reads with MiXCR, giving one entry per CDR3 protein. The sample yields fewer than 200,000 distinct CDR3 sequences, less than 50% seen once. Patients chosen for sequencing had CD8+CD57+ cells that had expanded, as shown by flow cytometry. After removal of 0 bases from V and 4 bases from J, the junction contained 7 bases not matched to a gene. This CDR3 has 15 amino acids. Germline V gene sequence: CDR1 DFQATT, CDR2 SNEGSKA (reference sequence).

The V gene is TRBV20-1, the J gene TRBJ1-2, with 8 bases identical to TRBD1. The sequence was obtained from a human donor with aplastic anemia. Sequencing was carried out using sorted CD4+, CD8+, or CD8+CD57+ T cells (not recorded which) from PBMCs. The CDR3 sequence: CSAREGQGEIYGYTF. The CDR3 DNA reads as TGCAGTGCTAGAGAAGGACAGGGAGAGATCTATGGCTACACCTTC.